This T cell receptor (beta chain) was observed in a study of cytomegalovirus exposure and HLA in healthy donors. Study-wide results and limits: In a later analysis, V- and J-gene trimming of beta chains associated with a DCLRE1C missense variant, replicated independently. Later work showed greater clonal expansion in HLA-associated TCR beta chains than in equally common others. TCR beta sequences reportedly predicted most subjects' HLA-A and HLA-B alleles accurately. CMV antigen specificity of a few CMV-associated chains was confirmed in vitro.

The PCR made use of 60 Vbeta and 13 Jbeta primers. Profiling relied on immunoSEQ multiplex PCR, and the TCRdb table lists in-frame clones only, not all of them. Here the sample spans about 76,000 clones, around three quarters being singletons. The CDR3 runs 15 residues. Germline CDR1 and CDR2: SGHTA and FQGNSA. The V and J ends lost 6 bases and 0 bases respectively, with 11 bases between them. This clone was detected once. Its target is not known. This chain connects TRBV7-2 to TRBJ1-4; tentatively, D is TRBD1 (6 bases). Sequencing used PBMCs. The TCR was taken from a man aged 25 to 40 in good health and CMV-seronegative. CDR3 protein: CASRPRGTTNEKLFF. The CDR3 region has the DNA TGTGCCAGCAGACCCAGGGGCACAACTAATGAAAAACTGTTTTTT. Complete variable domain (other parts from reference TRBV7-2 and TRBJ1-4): GAGVSQSPSNKVTEKGKDVELRCDPISGHTALYWYRQSLGQGLEFLIYFQGNSAPDKSGLPSDRFSAERTGGSVSTLTIQRTQQEDSAVYLCASRPRGTTNEKLFFGSGTQLSVL.